The rows below give T cell receptor beta chains drawn from one sample of a study of T cells in Graves' hyperthyroidism and ophthalmopathy. Each CDR3 protein is one row after TCRdb ran MiXCR on the multiplex PCR reads. This sample has hundreds of thousands of distinct CDR3 sequences; more than 20% occur once, and the top ten carry roughly a third. Sequencing used blood. The receptors come from a man aged 30 to 39 with Graves' ophthalmopathy. Both conserved end residues are trimmed from each CDR3. A D gene is named only where the DNA matches it firmly.

j_call | d_call | v_call | cdr3_aa
TRBJ2-3 | NA | TRBV28 | ASSLLERADTQY
TRBJ2-1 | NA | TRBV6-2/TRBV6-3 | ASSYPQGRF
TRBJ2-2 | NA | TRBV7-2 | ASSSVNTGELF
TRBJ2-1 | TRBD2 | TRBV9 | ASSETSGSYEQF
TRBJ2-7 | TRBD2 | TRBV27 | ASSPTGLAGTYGQY
TRBJ1-1 | NA | TRBV5-1 | ASSYPGRVKAF
TRBJ1-2 | NA | TRBV20-1 | SARTPGGVYGYT
TRBJ2-3 | NA | TRBV5-1 | ASSLSRGTAFTDTQY
TRBJ1-2 | NA | TRBV10-3 | AISSLTYPNYGYT
TRBJ1-1 | TRBD1 | TRBV28 | ASSWGQALRKAF
TRBJ2-3 | TRBD2 | TRBV28 | ASSLRREGEADTQY
TRBJ2-3 | TRBD2 | TRBV20-1 | SASSGRISDTQY
TRBJ1-6 | NA | TRBV7-3 | ASSLTAGYHSPLH
TRBJ2-5 | TRBD1 | TRBV20-1 | SARDLSHRGRETQY
TRBJ2-2 | NA | TRBV7-9 | ASSDHRATGELF
TRBJ2-6 | TRBD1 | TRBV20-1 | SATTGASGANVLT
TRBJ1-1 | NA | TRBV28 | ASGRPPEGEAF
TRBJ1-4 | NA | TRBV4-2 | ASSLPQPEGYEKLF
TRBJ2-1 | TRBD1 | TRBV28 | ASSKPTGQGEKQF
TRBJ2-2 | TRBD2 | TRBV5-1 | ASSLAYASGSGELF
TRBJ2-1 | TRBD2 | TRBV19 | ASSANGLASNEQF
TRBJ2-1 | NA | TRBV10-3 | AISESYQTNEQF
TRBJ2-1 | TRBD2 | TRBV27 | ASSLSSGRPYNEQF
TRBJ1-6 | NA | TRBV18 | ASSRLSSSYNSPLH
TRBJ1-1 | NA | TRBV28 | ASSLLGTNTEAF
TRBJ1-2 | NA | TRBV9 | ASSVDFYGYT
TRBJ2-3 | NA | TRBV5-1 | ASAADRASGIDTQY
TRBJ2-2 | TRBD2 | TRBV4-1 | ASSQDSGRVNTGELF
TRBJ2-1 | TRBD1 | TRBV28 | ASSKGQGSYNEQF
TRBJ1-2 | TRBD1 | TRBV20-1 | SARAGTGGYGYT
TRBJ2-1 | NA | TRBV6-2/TRBV6-3 | ASSVAPRTGRGVHEQF
TRBJ1-5 | NA | TRBV12-3/TRBV12-4 | ASSLLYGGNQPQH
TRBJ2-7 | TRBD1 | TRBV12-3/TRBV12-4 | ASSTPPRGLHYEQY
TRBJ2-1 | TRBD2 | TRBV15 | ATSRARGTSGDEQF
TRBJ2-3 | TRBD2 | TRBV24-1 | ATSFPGLANTDTQY
TRBJ2-7 | NA | TRBV29-1 | SVLDSTYEQY
TRBJ2-2 | NA | TRBV2 | ASSEYTNTGELF
TRBJ2-7 | TRBD2 | TRBV14 | ASSQELARNEQY
TRBJ1-2 | TRBD1 | TRBV28 | ASSFPPQQGAYGYT
TRBJ1-1 | NA | TRBV9 | ASSVNPQKRLNTEAF